This is a list of T cell receptor beta chains from one sample in a study of OX40 agonist ivuxolimab in advanced cancers. Generated by immunoSEQ multiplex PCR, the TCRdb table keeps only in-frame clones and is missing some. This sample has around 64,000 clones; about 90% occur once, and the top ten carry roughly 14%. Sequencing used CD4+ or CD8+ T cells sorted from blood, obtained in a trial of the OX40 agonist ivuxolimab. These receptors all come from an adult with an advanced solid tumor such as melanoma, head and neck, liver or kidney cancer. Both conserved end residues are part of each CDR3. Each record gives: J gene, D gene, clone size, V gene, CDR3 length, CDR3 DNA, CDR3 protein. D genes are given only for firm matches. Clone size is shown for a subset of rows, as once, few, many or a class of expanded clone.

J: TRBJ2-7
D: NA
size: NA
V: TRBV6-5
length: 12
DNA: TGTGCCAGCAGGGGCAGCTCCTACGAGCAGTACTTC
CDR3: CASRGSSYEQYF

J: TRBJ2-5
D: NA
size: NA
V: TRBV4-3
length: 15
DNA: TGCGCCAGCAGCCAAGAGTTGTTAGCGGTTGAGACCCAGTACTTC
CDR3: CASSQELLAVETQYF

J: TRBJ1-1
D: NA
size: once
V: TRBV15
length: 13
DNA: TGTGCCACCAGCCTGGGGGAGAACACTGAAGCTTTCTTT
CDR3: CATSLGENTEAFF

J: TRBJ1-1
D: NA
size: NA
V: TRBV28
length: 13
DNA: TGTGCCAGCAGTTCGGACACGAACACTGAAGCTTTCTTT
CDR3: CASSSDTNTEAFF

J: TRBJ1-6
D: NA
size: NA
V: TRBV11-3
length: 16
DNA: TGTGCCAGCAGCTTTTACGCAACTCGGGATAATTCACCCCTCCACTTT
CDR3: CASSFYATRDNSPLHF

J: TRBJ1-1
D: NA
size: few
V: TRBV11-3
length: 12
DNA: TGTGCCAGCAGCTTAGATAACACTGAAGCTTTCTTT
CDR3: CASSLDNTEAFF

J: TRBJ1-1
D: TRBD1
size: NA
V: TRBV10-3
length: 14
DNA: TGTGCCATCGGAGGGGACAGGGAGAACACTGAAGCTTTCTTT
CDR3: CAIGGDRENTEAFF

J: TRBJ1-1
D: NA
size: NA
V: TRBV28
length: 12
DNA: TGTGCCAGCAGTTTTGCCAACACTGAAGCTTTCTTT
CDR3: CASSFANTEAFF

J: TRBJ2-7
D: TRBD2
size: few
V: TRBV6-1
length: 14
DNA: TGTGCCAGCAGTGAAATCGGGGGGTGGAACGAGCAGTACTTC
CDR3: CASSEIGGWNEQYF

J: TRBJ1-1
D: NA
size: NA
V: TRBV7-9
length: 13
DNA: TGTGCCAGCAGCCCCACAGGGCCCGCTGAAGCTTTCTTT
CDR3: CASSPTGPAEAFF

J: TRBJ1-5
D: NA
size: NA
V: TRBV11-2
length: 15
DNA: TGTGCCAGCAGCTCCCAGGGGTTTCCCGATCAGCCCCAGCATTTT
CDR3: CASSSQGFPDQPQHF

J: TRBJ1-1
D: NA
size: NA
V: TRBV27
length: 14
DNA: TGTGCCAGCAGTGAAAAGGGGATGAACACTGAAGCTTTCTTT
CDR3: CASSEKGMNTEAFF

J: TRBJ2-7
D: NA
size: NA
V: TRBV7-6
length: 11
DNA: TGTGCCAGCAGCCCCCTCTACGAGCAGTACTTC
CDR3: CASSPLYEQYF

J: TRBJ1-4
D: NA
size: NA
V: TRBV27
length: 13
DNA: TGTGCCAGCATGGACTTACAGGGTGAAAAACTGTTTTTT
CDR3: CASMDLQGEKLFF

J: TRBJ2-1
D: TRBD2
size: NA
V: TRBV27
length: 16
DNA: TGTGCCAGCAGTCCAAATCTGGGGGAGGGGAGGAATGAGCAGTTCTTC
CDR3: CASSPNLGEGRNEQFF

J: TRBJ2-1
D: NA
size: NA
V: TRBV19
length: 17
DNA: TGTGCCAGTAGTACCCTCGACGATAGGAGCTCCTACAATGAGCAGTTCTTC
CDR3: CASSTLDDRSSYNEQFF

J: TRBJ2-7
D: NA
size: NA
V: TRBV10-3
length: 13
DNA: TGTGCCATCAGTGAATTATGGGGTTGGGAGCAGTACTTC
CDR3: CAISELWGWEQYF

J: TRBJ2-3
D: NA
size: NA
V: TRBV12-5
length: 12
DNA: TGTGCTAGTGCTAGCGCGGGGCGTACGCAGTATTTT
CDR3: CASASAGRTQYF

J: TRBJ2-1
D: NA
size: few
V: TRBV6-5
length: 13
DNA: TGTGCCAGCAGTACGGACAGATACAATGAGCAGTTCTTC
CDR3: CASSTDRYNEQFF

J: TRBJ2-1
D: TRBD2
size: medium-sized
V: TRBV11-2
length: 17
DNA: TGTGCCAGCAGCCGATATGGACTAGCGGCCTCCTACAATGAGCAGTTCTTC
CDR3: CASSRYGLAASYNEQFF

J: TRBJ2-7
D: NA
size: NA
V: TRBV27
length: 14
DNA: TGTGCCAGCTCCTTGGGCCAGGAGTACTACGAGCAGTACTTC
CDR3: CASSLGQEYYEQYF

J: TRBJ2-2
D: NA
size: NA
V: TRBV7-6
length: 15
DNA: TGTGCCAGCAGCCGGGATTGGTCTGGGACCGGGGAGCTGTTTTTT
CDR3: CASSRDWSGTGELFF

J: TRBJ2-5
D: NA
size: NA
V: TRBV4-1
length: 17
DNA: TGCGCCAGCAGCTTCCGAGCCAGGGGTACCTATCCAGAGACCCAGTACTTC
CDR3: CASSFRARGTYPETQYF

J: TRBJ1-1
D: NA
size: NA
V: TRBV7-2
length: 14
DNA: TGTGCCAGCAGCTTAGGGCCAGGGATCACTGAAGCTTTCTTT
CDR3: CASSLGPGITEAFF

J: TRBJ1-5
D: NA
size: NA
V: TRBV4-1
length: 15
DNA: TGCGCCAGCAGCCAAGATCCGGGATATGATCAGCCCCAGCATTTT
CDR3: CASSQDPGYDQPQHF

J: TRBJ2-3
D: NA
size: NA
V: TRBV6-6
length: 16
DNA: TGTGCCAGCAGTACTGACCAGGAGGTCCCCACAGATACGCAGTATTTT
CDR3: CASSTDQEVPTDTQYF

J: TRBJ2-6
D: NA
size: NA
V: TRBV7-3
length: 15
DNA: TGTGCCAGCAGCTCCACAGGGTCCGGGGCCAACGTCCTGACTTTC
CDR3: CASSSTGSGANVLTF

J: TRBJ2-7
D: NA
size: NA
V: TRBV11-2
length: 15
DNA: TGTGCCAGCAAAAACTCCGACAGCGATACCTACGAGCAGTACTTC
CDR3: CASKNSDSDTYEQYF

J: TRBJ1-2
D: TRBD1
size: NA
V: TRBV2
length: 12
DNA: TGTGCCAGCATGACAGGGAATGCTGGCTACACCTTC
CDR3: CASMTGNAGYTF

J: TRBJ2-3
D: NA
size: NA
V: TRBV6-6
length: 10
DNA: TGTGCCAGTGGGGGGAATACGCAGTATTTT
CDR3: CASGGNTQYF

J: TRBJ2-7
D: TRBD1
size: once
V: TRBV6-6
length: 14
DNA: TGTGCCAGCAGTACCACCGGGACAGGATACGAGCAGTACTTC
CDR3: CASSTTGTGYEQYF

J: TRBJ2-1
D: TRBD1
size: NA
V: TRBV28
length: 13
DNA: TGTGCCAGCAGACCCGACAGGGACAATGAGCAGTTCTTC
CDR3: CASRPDRDNEQFF

J: TRBJ2-7
D: TRBD1
size: NA
V: TRBV28
length: 14
DNA: TGTGCCAGCAGTTACCCGGGACAGGGATACGAGCAGTACTTC
CDR3: CASSYPGQGYEQYF

J: TRBJ1-1
D: NA
size: NA
V: TRBV7-9
length: 11
DNA: TGTGCCATCCTTTCTAACACTGAAGCTTTCTTT
CDR3: CAILSNTEAFF

J: TRBJ2-6
D: TRBD2
size: NA
V: TRBV12-5
length: 20
DNA: TGTGCTAGTGGTTTGGTGAGAGGGACTAGCGGGTTCTCTGGGGCCAACGTCCTGACTTTC
CDR3: CASGLVRGTSGFSGANVLTF

J: TRBJ2-2
D: TRBD2
size: NA
V: TRBV6-1
length: 17
DNA: TGTGCCAGCAGTGGACTAGCGGGAGAGGATAGCACCGGGGAGCTGTTTTTT
CDR3: CASSGLAGEDSTGELFF

J: TRBJ2-5
D: NA
size: once
V: TRBV7-6
length: 14
DNA: TGTGCCAGCAGCTCAGCGGGCCCCCAAGAGACCCAGTACTTC
CDR3: CASSSAGPQETQYF

J: TRBJ2-7
D: NA
size: NA
V: TRBV4-1
length: 14
DNA: TGCGCCAGCAGCCCGCAGGGAGTTGACTACGAGCAGTACTTC
CDR3: CASSPQGVDYEQYF

J: TRBJ2-3
D: TRBD2
size: NA
V: TRBV7-9
length: 16
DNA: TGTGCCAGCAGCCCGACAGCGGGAGGGCCTGTAGATACGCAGTATTTT
CDR3: CASSPTAGGPVDTQYF

J: TRBJ1-5
D: NA
size: NA
V: TRBV21-1
length: 18
DNA: TGTGCCAGCAGCATGCCCGCCGGCAGGGGGCGGATCGATCAGCCCCAGCATTTT
CDR3: CASSMPAGRGRIDQPQHF

J: TRBJ2-4
D: NA
size: NA
V: TRBV6-6
length: 15
DNA: TGTGCCAGCAGTTACTCCGGAGGGGGCGGGAACATTCAGTACTTC
CDR3: CASSYSGGGGNIQYF

J: TRBJ2-7
D: NA
size: NA
V: TRBV28
length: 14
DNA: TGTGCCAGCAGTTTCGAGGGAACTTCCTACGAGCAGTACTTC
CDR3: CASSFEGTSYEQYF

J: TRBJ2-3
D: TRBD1
size: NA
V: TRBV4-3
length: 16
DNA: TGCGCCAGCAGTATGACAGGGGGCTATGGCACAGATACGCAGTATTTT
CDR3: CASSMTGGYGTDTQYF

J: TRBJ2-7
D: NA
size: NA
V: TRBV13
length: 14
DNA: TGTGCCAGCAGCGGCCAGGGGAACCCTTACGAGCAGTACTTC
CDR3: CASSGQGNPYEQYF